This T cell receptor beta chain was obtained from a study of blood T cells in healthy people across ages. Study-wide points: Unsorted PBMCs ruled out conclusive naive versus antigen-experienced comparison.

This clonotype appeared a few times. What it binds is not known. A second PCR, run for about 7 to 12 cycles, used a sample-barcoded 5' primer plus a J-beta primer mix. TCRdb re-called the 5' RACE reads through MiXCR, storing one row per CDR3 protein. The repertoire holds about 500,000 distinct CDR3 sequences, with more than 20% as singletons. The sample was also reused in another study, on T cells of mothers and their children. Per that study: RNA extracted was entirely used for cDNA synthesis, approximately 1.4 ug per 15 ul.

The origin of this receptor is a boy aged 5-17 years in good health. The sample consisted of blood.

CDR3 residues: CASSLDRETKTQYF. The CDR3 DNA follows: TGTGCCAGCAGCTTAGACAGGGAAACCAAGACCCAGTACTTC. This chain links TRBV7-2 with TRBJ2-5; maybe TRBD1 (6 bases). V shed 1 base and J shed 6 bases, with 12 bases lying between them. CDR1 is SGHTA, CDR2 FQGNSA, per germline. The CDR3 sequence is 14 residues long.